This T cell receptor beta chain derives from a study of shared clonotypes between healthy human individuals. A note on this clone: Its antigen is currently unknown. A much larger clone sits a single nucleotide away, making a read error possible. This sample includes further DNA sequences coding for the same CDR3.

It was across several immunoSEQ plates that each subset's genomic DNA was evenly split. Here immunoSEQ multiplex PCR was the method, and the copy in TCRdb shows in-frame clones only, minus some. The data hold over a million clones, with more than 95% observed a single time. V was shortened by 2 bases and J by 5 bases, with 4 bases between the two germline ends. Germline V gives CDR1 SGHRS, CDR2 YFSETQ. The CDR3 is 11 amino acids. Study-level results: Clonotypes which were not shared had lower generation probabilities than clonotypes that all four donors shared. It was expected that sequencing depth would affect clonotype sharing among donors. What rarefaction showed was incomplete sorted-subset sequencing despite large depth.

Sample: naive CD4+ T cells sorted from blood. As to subset: CD45RA+ positively selected. The source of this sequence is a young man in good health. The chain is built from TRBV5-1 and TRBJ2-5; D call uncertain. CDR3 bases: TGCGCCAGCAGCTTCGAGGAGACCCAGTACTTC. Protein: CASSFEETQYF. Full variable domain (rest looked up from reference TRBV5-1 and TRBJ2-5): KAGVTQTPRYLIKTRGQQVTLSCSPISGHRSVSWYQQTPGQGLQFLFEYFSETQRNKGNFPGRFSGRQFSNSRSEMNVSTLELGDSALYLCASSFEETQYFGPGTRLLVL.